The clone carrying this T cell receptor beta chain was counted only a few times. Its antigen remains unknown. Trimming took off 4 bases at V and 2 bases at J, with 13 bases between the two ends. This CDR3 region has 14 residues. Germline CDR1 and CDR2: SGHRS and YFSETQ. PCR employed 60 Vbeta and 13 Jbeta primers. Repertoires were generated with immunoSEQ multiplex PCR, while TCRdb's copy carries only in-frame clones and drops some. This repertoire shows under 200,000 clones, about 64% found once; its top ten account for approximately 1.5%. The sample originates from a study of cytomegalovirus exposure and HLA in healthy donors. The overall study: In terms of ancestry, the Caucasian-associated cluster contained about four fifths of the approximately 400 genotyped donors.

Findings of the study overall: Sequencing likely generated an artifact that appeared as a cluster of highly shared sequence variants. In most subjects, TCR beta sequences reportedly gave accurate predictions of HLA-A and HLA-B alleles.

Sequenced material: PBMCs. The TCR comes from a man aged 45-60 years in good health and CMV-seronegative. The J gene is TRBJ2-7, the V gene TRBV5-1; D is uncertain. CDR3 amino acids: CASSLVVLPYEQYF. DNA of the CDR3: TGCGCCAGCAGCCTGGTTGTGCTACCCTACGAGCAGTACTTC.